This paragraph covers one T cell receptor (beta chain) sequence. Antigen: not known. Amplification of TCR beta used genomic DNA extracted from peripheral blood. Multiplex touch-down PCR with TRB-A/B primers amplified rearranged V-D-J TRB sequences. Each CDR3 protein gets one entry after TCRdb re-called the multiplex PCR reads with MiXCR. The sample lists some 1,700 distinct CDR3 sequences, roughly half occurring once. Trimming stripped 6 bases from V and 6 bases from J, with 19 bases between. Germline V gene data show CDR1 as DFQATT and CDR2 as SNEGSKA (reference sequence). The CDR3 runs to 14 residues. These data are taken from a study of T cell repertoires in aging, cancer and after chemotherapy. For the study at large: Pre- and post-chemotherapy samples were paired from glioblastoma patients treated with temozolomide-based therapy. Study observations and caveats: Median generation probability rose over the chemotherapy interval in each cancer cohort, suggesting rebound thymic output. Immunological memory after chemotherapy cannot be judged from the repertoire data.

Sequencing was performed on blood. The sequence was collected from a human donor with a solid tumor. This chain links TRBV20-1 with TRBJ2-3, with a possible D match to TRBD1 (6 bases). CDR3 residues: CSARDTFRRDTQYF. CDR3 DNA sequence: TGCAGTGCCCGGGACACCTTCAGGAGGGATACGCAGTATTTT.